This T cell receptor beta chain was recovered during a study of cytomegalovirus exposure and HLA in healthy donors. The V gene's germline CDR1 is SGHNT and CDR2 YYREEE (reference sequence). CDR3 length equals 16 residues. The trim removed 2 bases at V and 6 bases at J, leaving 11 bases unmatched. PCR amplification relied on 60 Vbeta primers (plus 13 Jbeta primers). Original processing notes: There were 70 million to 95 million unique TCR beta chains by a later count, and around 10 million of them were shared. TCRdb's table, derived via immunoSEQ multiplex PCR, lists solely in-frame clones and lacks some. Clone size and the V and J calls come from that table; the DNA yielded D and trimming. The repertoire holds 110,000 or so clones, with about 72% as singletons.

The origin of this receptor is a man aged 50 to 60 in good health and CMV-seropositive. Input material: PBMCs. The chain links TRBV5-4 to TRBJ2-7, with 10 bases identical to TRBD2. For the CDR3, the DNA is TGTGCCAGCAGCTTTCCCACAGCGGGAGGGCCGTCCGAGCAGTACTTC. Its translation is CASSFPTAGGPSEQYF.